The clone carrying this T cell receptor (beta chain) was picked up a small number of times. The antigen is not known. Primers for the PCR totalled 60 Vbeta and 13 Jbeta. TCRdb keeps only in-frame clones here, not all; method: immunoSEQ multiplex PCR. The sample contains 37,000 or so clones, more than 80% of which appear only once. This sample was included in a study of cytomegalovirus exposure and HLA in healthy donors. Germline assignment: CDR1 LGHNA and CDR2 YSLEER. CDR3 length: 14 amino acids. Trimming took off 0 bases at V and 4 bases at J, with 8 bases between the two ends. Study-level findings and limits: The study flagged roughly 150 TCR beta chains as cytomegalovirus-associated.

The chain recombines TRBV4-3 with TRBJ2-3, with D maybe TRBD1 (6 bases). The source of this sequence is a woman aged 40 to 49 in good health and CMV-seronegative. Material for sequencing was PBMCs. CDR3 bases: TGCGCCAGCAGCCAAGAGGGGGCCTCAGATACGCAGTATTTT. Its translation: CASSQEGASDTQYF.